The entry below describes one T cell receptor (beta chain). Its antigen is not known. No fewer than 5.5 micrograms of total RNA were isolated from every sample. A second about 7 to 11 cycle PCR used barcoded and J-beta primers. Each CDR3 protein is one row after TCRdb ran MiXCR on the 5' RACE reads. Of about 780,000 distinct CDR3 sequences detected, more than 35% appear once; the ten largest clones hold around 18%. The data derive from a study of blood T cells in healthy people across ages. General study results and limits: Age advanced and TCR beta diversity per million T cells fell, roughly linearly. The long-lived group displayed more naive CD4+ cells, plus higher diversity, than the aged donors did. Bulk PBMC profiling left naive and antigen-experienced comparisons inconclusive.

The sequencing sample was made of blood. The source of this sequence is a man older than 75 in good health.

The CDR3 here is CASMPQVGWTSTDTQYF. The CDR3 nucleotides read TGTGCCAGCATGCCCCAGGTGGGCTGGACTAGCACAGATACGCAGTATTTT. V is TRBV4-2 and J is TRBJ2-3; D possibly corresponds to TRBD2 (5 bases). Germline CDR1 is LGHNA and CDR2 is YNFKEQ. V dropped 7 bases and J dropped 0 bases, with 20 bases sitting between them. CDR3 size: 17 residues.